This T cell receptor (beta chain) appears in the sequencing data of a study of cytomegalovirus exposure and HLA in healthy donors. The overall study: The roughly 120 validation repertoires used the same platform as the 650 to 850 first-cohort repertoires (as reported by a later analysis).

Overall study findings and caveats: The study listed some 160 cytomegalovirus-associated TCR beta chains. Specificity for CMV antigens was confirmed in vitro for a few of the CMV-associated chains.

CDR1 is GTSNPN, CDR2 SVGIG, per germline (reference sequence). Unmatched junction bases numbered 4, after V lost 4 bases and J lost 3 bases. The CDR3 has 14 amino acids. The protocol was immunoSEQ multiplex PCR, while the TCRdb copy is restricted to in-frame clones and leaves out a portion. In the table there are roughly 140,000 clones, less than 90% of which are singletons. This clone has just one count. Its specificity is not known. J is TRBJ1-1 and V is TRBV30; 11 positions agree with TRBD1. What was sequenced was PBMCs. The TCR comes from a woman younger than 35 in good health and CMV-seropositive. CDR3: CAWNPGQGDTEAFF. For the CDR3, the DNA is TGTGCCTGGAACCCGGGACAGGGGGACACTGAAGCTTTCTTT.